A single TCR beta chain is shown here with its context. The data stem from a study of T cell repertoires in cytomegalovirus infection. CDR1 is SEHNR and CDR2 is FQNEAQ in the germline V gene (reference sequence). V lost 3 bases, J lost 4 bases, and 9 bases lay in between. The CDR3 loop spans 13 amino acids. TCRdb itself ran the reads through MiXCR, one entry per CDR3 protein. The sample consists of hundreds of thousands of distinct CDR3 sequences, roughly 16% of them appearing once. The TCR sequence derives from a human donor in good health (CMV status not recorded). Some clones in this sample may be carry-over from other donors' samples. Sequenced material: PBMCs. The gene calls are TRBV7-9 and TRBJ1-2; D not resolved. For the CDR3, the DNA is TGTGCCAGCAGCTTGGAGGGTATCTATGGCTACACCTTC. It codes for CASSLEGIYGYTF.